This T cell receptor beta chain was recovered during a study of Ad26.COV2.S vaccination and SARS-CoV-2 variants. Assay used: immunoSEQ multiplex PCR; TCRdb lists only in-frame clones, some missing. The data contain roughly 300,000 clones, approximately 90% of them seen just once; the ten biggest clones take up roughly 5%. Whole-study results and caveats: Comparability of non-spike TCR breadth was observed across vaccine and placebo recipients.

Noted treatment: 19 received Ad26.COV2.S at low or high dose, single or two shots; about 5 received placebo; per-sample allocation not given. Day 63 following the first vaccine or placebo injection was when the samples were taken. Worth noting for this clone: Its antigen is still unknown.

CDR1 and CDR2 from the germline V gene are MDHEN and SYDVKM. Trimming removed 5 bases from V and 4 bases from J, with 17 bases in between. The CDR3 runs to 15 residues. The sequence came from a person between 18 and 65 years old who received the Ad26.COV2.S COVID-19 vaccine or a placebo. Sequencing used peripheral blood, obtained in a trial of Ad26.COV2.S vaccine versus placebo. The chain joins TRBV28 to TRBJ1-1; D is possibly TRBD1 (5 bases). The CDR3 region is CASSLRGLGGTEAFF. In nucleotides, the CDR3 is TGTGCCAGCAGTCTGCGCGGGTTGGGGGGCACTGAAGCTTTCTTT.